Listed below are T cell receptor beta chains from one sample, sequenced in a study of shared clonotypes between healthy human individuals. TCRdb's table, derived via immunoSEQ multiplex PCR, lists solely in-frame clones and lacks some. This sample has over a million clones, with roughly 74% found just once. Sequencing was performed on memory CD4+ T cells from PBMCs. These receptors were collected from a man between 18 and 35 years old in good health. Some clones in this sample may be carry-over from other donors' samples. The CDR3 runs from the conserved cysteine through the conserved F or W. The D gene is left open where the match is weak. Clone size appears in some rows only: once, few, many, or a class for an expanded clone.

D gene	V gene	J gene	clone size	CDR3 DNA	CDR3 protein
TRBD2	TRBV10-3	TRBJ2-2	-	TGTGCCACCACCCAATCCCCCACCGCGACTAGCGCGAACACCGGGGAGCTGTTTTTT	CATTQSPTATSANTGELFF
-	TRBV7-2	TRBJ2-1	many	TGTGCCAGCAGCCCCTATAGGTACAATGAGCAGTTCTTC	CASSPYRYNEQFF
-	TRBV9	TRBJ2-3	-	TGTGCCAGCACGGCGGCGGAAACCTACACAGATACGCAGTATTTT	CASTAAETYTDTQYF
-	TRBV20-1	TRBJ2-5	few	TGCAGTGCTAGAGAGGAGACCCAGTACTTC	CSAREETQYF
TRBD1	TRBV7-2	TRBJ1-5	-	TGTGCCAGCAGCTTAGGGACAGGGGGAATTCAGCCCCAGCATTTT	CASSLGTGGIQPQHF
TRBD2	TRBV5-6	TRBJ2-3	-	TGTGCCAGCACCCCGCAAGGACTAGCCACAGATACGCAGTATTTT	CASTPQGLATDTQYF
TRBD1	TRBV28	TRBJ2-1	-	TGTGCCAGCAGTCCGACCGGGACAGGCTGGTACAATGAGCAGTTCTTC	CASSPTGTGWYNEQFF
-	TRBV4-1	TRBJ1-2	-	TGCGCCAGCAGCCAGACACAGTACTCCTATGGCTACACCTTC	CASSQTQYSYGYTF
-	TRBV10-3	TRBJ1-5	-	TGTGCCATCAGCCCAGGACTGATCAATCAGCCCCAGCATTTT	CAISPGLINQPQHF
-	TRBV7-8	TRBJ2-7	-	TGTGCCAGCAGTTTCACTATCCAACATGTCGAGCAGTACTTC	CASSFTIQHVEQYF
TRBD1	TRBV30	TRBJ1-5	-	TGTGCCTGGAGTGTCGGGACAGTCTCTTTTCAGCCCCAGCATTTT	CAWSVGTVSFQPQHF